These T cell receptor beta chains were read from a single sample in a study of T-cell memory formation after mild COVID-19. TCRdb called the 5' RACE reads again in MiXCR, with one record for every CDR3 protein. Of 450,000 to 650,000 distinct CDR3 sequences in the sample, 20% were seen once. Sample: PBMCs or a T cell subset sorted from them (not recorded which). These receptors all come from an adult woman who had mild COVID-19 (a few samples of this study predate the infection). Cell type and time point are not known. The CDR3 runs from the conserved cysteine through the conserved F or W. A D gene is named only where the DNA matches it firmly. Size is stated for part of the rows, as once, few or many counts, or as a class when the clone is expanded.

TRBV10-3	few	TRBJ2-2	NA	TGTGCCATCAGTGAGTCTATAACCACCGGGGAGCTGTTTTTT	CAISESITTGELFF
TRBV5-8	few	TRBJ1-5	NA	TGTGCCAGCAGCTTCTTCTTACAGAATCAGCCCCAGCATTTT	CASSFFLQNQPQHF
TRBV18	few	TRBJ2-4	NA	TGTGCCAGCGCGACGACAATGCAGGGAGCCAAAAACATTCAGTACTTC	CASATTMQGAKNIQYF
TRBV5-1	few	TRBJ2-2	TRBD2	TGCGCCAGCAGCGGCGGACTAGCGGGAGCTTCCGGGGAGCTGTTTTTT	CASSGGLAGASGELFF
TRBV7-2	NA	TRBJ2-2	NA	TGTGCCAGCAGCCTTCCTAGCTCCGGGGAGCTGTTTTTT	CASSLPSSGELFF
TRBV4-1	NA	TRBJ1-1	NA	TGCGCCAGCAGCCCCCTTGAGCAGGCGAACACTGAAGCTTTCTTT	CASSPLEQANTEAFF
TRBV5-4	few	TRBJ2-1	TRBD1	TGTGCCAGCAGCTCCCTGACAGGGTTCTACAATGAGCAGTTCTTC	CASSSLTGFYNEQFF
TRBV27	few	TRBJ1-1	TRBD1	TGTGCCAGCGGAAGACCCCTGAAGGGACAGAACTTCCAAGCTTTCTTT	CASGRPLKGQNFQAFF
TRBV5-6	few	TRBJ1-5	NA	TGTGCCAGCAGCATCAGGGTATCCAATCAGCCCCAGCATTTT	CASSIRVSNQPQHF
TRBV30	NA	TRBJ2-2	TRBD1	TGTGCCTGGGGCCACCGGGACAGGGGTACCGGGGAGCTGTTTTTT	CAWGHRDRGTGELFF
TRBV7-3	NA	TRBJ2-1	NA	TGTGCCAGCAGCCAGTTCAAGAGCTCCTACAATGAGCAGTTCTTC	CASSQFKSSYNEQFF
TRBV24-1	NA	TRBJ1-1	NA	TGTGCCACCAGTGGACGGGGGGACACTGAAGCTTTCTTT	CATSGRGDTEAFF
TRBV7-9	few	TRBJ1-2	TRBD1	TGTGCCAGCAGCCATCTTCCGGGACAGGGGAACTATGGCTACACCTTC	CASSHLPGQGNYGYTF
TRBV4-3	NA	TRBJ2-3	TRBD2	TGCGCCAGCAGCCAAGATTTGCGGGAGGGCGCAGATACGCAGTATTTT	CASSQDLREGADTQYF
TRBV12-3/TRBV12-4	NA	TRBJ2-3	NA	NA	CASILAGGPGTDTQYF
TRBV27	NA	TRBJ1-5	TRBD1	TGTGCCAGCAGCGGGACAGGCTATAGCAATCAGCCCCAGCATTTT	CASSGTGYSNQPQHF
TRBV3-1	few	TRBJ2-1	NA	TGTGCCAGCGGCTCGGGAATACTAAACAATGAGCAGTTCTTC	CASGSGILNNEQFF
TRBV4-1	NA	TRBJ2-7	NA	TGCGCCAGCAGCCAAGATACAGCCAGCTACGAGCAGTACTTC	CASSQDTASYEQYF
TRBV7-2	few	TRBJ2-3	NA	TGTGCCAGCAGCCCCCCTAACCGGCCCGGGGATACGCAGTATTTT	CASSPPNRPGDTQYF
TRBV6-6	few	TRBJ2-4	NA	TGTGCCAGCAGTTACTCGAAACCCAGTGTACCACCGGGGGTCTTC	CASSYSKPSVPPGVF
TRBV12-3/TRBV12-4	NA	TRBJ2-3	NA	TGTGCCAGCAGTTTGTTCGCTAGCGTAGCAGATACGCAGTATTTT	CASSLFASVADTQYF
TRBV6-1	few	TRBJ2-5	NA	TGTGCCAGCAGTGAGGGGTCAGCCCAAGAGACCCAGTACTTC	CASSEGSAQETQYF
TRBV6-1	few	TRBJ2-7	NA	TGTGCCAGCAGTGAGCGTAACGGCGGCTCCTACGAGCAGTACTTC	CASSERNGGSYEQYF
TRBV2	NA	TRBJ2-7	TRBD2	TGTGCCAGCAGTGAGAGCGGGGTGATCTCCTACGAGCAGTACTTC	CASSESGVISYEQYF
TRBV7-2	many	TRBJ2-1	TRBD2	TGTGCCAGCAGCCGATGGACTAGCGGAAGCTCCTACAATGAGCAGTTCTTC	CASSRWTSGSSYNEQFF
TRBV7-8	few	TRBJ2-1	NA	TGTGCCAGCAGCTTAGCGCTCCACGGGAATGAGCAGTTCTTC	CASSLALHGNEQFF
TRBV4-1	few	TRBJ2-7	TRBD1	TGCGCCAGCAGCCTGACCGGGACAGGGCACTACGAGCAGTACTTC	CASSLTGTGHYEQYF
TRBV14	NA	TRBJ2-7	NA	TGTGCCAGCAGCCAAGACGGGACCTCCTACGAGCAGTACTTC	CASSQDGTSYEQYF
TRBV5-1	few	TRBJ2-5	TRBD2	TGCGCCAGCAAAGACGGGGGGGCGTTGGAGACCCAGTACTTC	CASKDGGALETQYF